The 29 T cell receptor beta chains reported below all come from one sample, sequenced in a study of shared clonotypes between healthy human individuals. Naive CD8 cells lacked CD45RO, underwent positive selection for CCR7 and left out terminally differentiated effector memory CD45RA+ cells. Produced via immunoSEQ multiplex PCR; TCRdb's table is partial and in-frame only. The repertoire holds some 2,000,000 clones, with roughly 95% as singletons. Material: naive CD8+ T cells sorted from blood. Receptor source: a man between 18 and 35 years old in good health.

The gene calls are TRBV28 and TRBJ2-7; possible D gene TRBD1, 5 bases. The CDR3 length is 13 residues. Germline V CDR1 and CDR2: MDHEN, SYDVKM. Trimming left V 4 bases short and J 7 bases short, with 14 bases between. This chain's CDR3 is CASSYTGSEEQYF. CDR3 bases: TGTGCCAGCAGTTACACAGGCTCAGAGGAGCAGTACTTC. Full variable domain (remainder filled in from reference TRBV28 and TRBJ2-7): DVKVTQSSRYLVKRTGEKVFLECVQDMDHENMFWYRQDPGLGLRLIYFSYDVKMKEKGDIPEGYSVSREKKERFSLILESASTNQTSMYLCASSYTGSEEQYFGPGTRLTVT.

This clone was observed a single time. CDR3 amino acids: CASSLGQQGPSRDEQYF. CDR3 nucleotides: TGTGCCAGCAGCTTAGGCCAACAGGGCCCCTCAAGGGACGAGCAGTACTTC. The gene calls are TRBV13 and TRBJ2-7; tentatively, D is TRBD1 (6 bases). Germline CDR1 and CDR2: PRHDT and FYEKMQ (reference sequence). V was pared by 0 bases and J by 5 bases, with 20 bases between. CDR3 length equals 17 residues.

This chain uses TRBV29-1 with TRBJ2-5; possibly TRBD1 or TRBD2 for D (5 bases each). This CDR3 comprises 15 residues. The germline gives CDR1 SQVTM, CDR2 ANQGSEA. The ends were cut back, 8 bases at V and 5 bases at J, with 24 bases in the middle. CDR3: CSFARGLSYWETQYF. The CDR3 nucleotides are TGCAGCTTTGCGAGGGGCCTCTCCTACTGGGAGACCCAGTACTTC.

The genes are TRBV11-2 and TRBJ2-7; 9 bases align to TRBD2. Trimming at V came to 1 base and at J to 3 bases, leaving 7 bases not matched to a gene. The CDR3 has 16 residues. Per the germline V gene, CDR1 is SGHAT and CDR2 is FQNNGV. The CDR3 DNA follows: TGTGCCAGCAGCTTAGCGAGCGGGGGGACTCACTACGAGCAGTACTTC. Translated, it gives CASSLASGGTHYEQYF.

This chain uses TRBV27 with TRBJ2-7; perhaps D is TRBD1 or TRBD2 (5 bases each). CDR3 length: 13 amino acids. Germline V lookup: CDR1 MNHEY, CDR2 SMNVEV (reference sequence). Trimming pared 3 bases from V and 4 bases from J, leaving 10 bases between. This chain's CDR3 is CASSLGTQYEQYF. The CDR3 region has the DNA TGTGCCAGCAGTTTGGGGACGCAGTACGAGCAGTACTTC.

V is TRBV6-1 and J is TRBJ2-1; D is perhaps TRBD2 (7 bases). The V and J ends lost 3 bases and 4 bases respectively, with 16 bases between them. Germline V lookup: CDR1 MNHNS, CDR2 SASEGT. The CDR3 sequence is 16 residues long. CDR3 protein: CASSEWGGEDYNEQFF. The DNA for the CDR3 is TGTGCCAGCAGTGAGTGGGGGGGCGAAGATTACAATGAGCAGTTCTTC.

The V and J genes are TRBV7-6 and TRBJ2-7; 10 nucleotides match TRBD1. From germline, CDR1 is SGHVS and CDR2 FNYEAQ. With 4 bases clipped from V and 5 bases from J, the junction kept 8 bases outside the gene matches. The CDR3 totals 15 residues. The CDR3 here is CASSSRQGADDEQYF. CDR3 DNA: TGTGCCAGCAGCTCCCGACAGGGGGCAGACGACGAGCAGTACTTC. Drawing the rest from reference TRBV7-6 and TRBJ2-7, the complete variable domain is GAGVSQSPRYKVTKRGQDVALRCDPISGHVSLYWYRQALGQGPEFLTYFNYEAQQDKSGLPNDRFSAERPEGSISTLTIQRTEQRDSAMYRCASSSRQGADDEQYFGPGTRLTVT.

CDR3 in amino acids: CASSASRDGNYGYTF. CDR3 nucleotide sequence: TGTGCCAGCAGCGCCAGCCGGGACGGGAACTATGGCTACACCTTC. The chain uses TRBV27 and TRBJ1-2, with D possibly matching TRBD1 (5 bases). V gave up 6 bases and J gave up 2 bases, with 16 bases separating them. The CDR3 runs 15 residues. Per the germline V gene, CDR1 is MNHEY and CDR2 is SMNVEV (reference sequence).

The chain has TRBV7-9 and TRBJ2-5; perhaps D is TRBD1 or TRBD2 (5 bases each). The V end was cut by 10 bases, the J end by 2 bases, with 20 bases between. From germline, CDR1 is SEHNR and CDR2 FQNEAQ (reference sequence). The CDR3 contains 15 residues. DNA for the CDR3: TGTGCCACCCAAGGACCATTGGGGGTTCAAGAGACCCAGTACTTC. Translated, it gives CATQGPLGVQETQYF.

This rearrangement joins TRBV4-2 to TRBJ2-2, with unresolved D. The CDR3 has 16 amino acids. The germline gives CDR1 LGHNA, CDR2 YNFKEQ. Trimming stripped 1 base from V and 0 bases from J, with 9 bases between. The CDR3 spells CASSQGPAPNTGELFF. The CDR3 DNA reads TGTGCCAGCAGCCAAGGACCAGCTCCGAACACCGGGGAGCTGTTTTTT.

This sequence joins TRBV6-5 and TRBJ2-1; D gene unclear. V dropped 0 bases and J dropped 5 bases, with 11 bases sitting between them. Looked up from germline, CDR1 is MNHEY and CDR2 is SVGAGI. There are 15 residues in the CDR3. The CDR3 DNA is TGTGCCAGCAGTTACTCTGGGCTACCCGACAATGAGCAGTTCTTC. Translated: CASSYSGLPDNEQFF.

This clone appeared a single time. The sample carries other DNA sequences with the same CDR3. This chain links TRBV4-3 with TRBJ1-3, with D perhaps matching TRBD1 (6 bases). V lost 0 bases and J lost 0, with 6 bases in between. This CDR3 spans 15 amino acids. Germline CDR1 is LGHNA and CDR2 is YSLEER. Written as DNA, the CDR3 is TGCGCCAGCAGCCAAGACAGGGGCTCTGGAAACACCATATATTTT. Protein: CASSQDRGSGNTIYF.

The genes are TRBV14 and TRBJ2-3; TRBD2 matches 11 bases. With 4 bases clipped from V and 4 bases from J, the junction kept 7 bases outside the gene matches. CDR1 and CDR2 (germline): SGHDN, FVKESK. The CDR3 sequence is 16 residues long. CDR3 sequence (DNA): TGTGCCAGCAGCCCTTTATCGACTAGCGGGGCAGATACGCAGTATTTT. Translated, it gives CASSPLSTSGADTQYF.

The chain employs TRBV5-6 and TRBJ2-7; 9 nucleotides align to TRBD2. This CDR3 contains 15 residues. The J segment lost 5 bases and the V segment lost 1 base, leaving 7 bases of the junction unmatched. Germline V gene data show CDR1 as SGHDT and CDR2 as YYEEEE. The CDR3: CASSLSLAGPHEQYF. CDR3 coding DNA: TGTGCCAGCAGCTTGAGTCTAGCGGGGCCCCACGAGCAGTACTTC. Variable domain in full (rest from reference TRBV5-6 and TRBJ2-7): DAGVTQSPTHLIKTRGQQVTLRCSPKSGHDTVSWYQQALGQGPQFIFQYYEEEERQRGNFPDRFSGHQFPNYSSELNVNALLLGDSALYLCASSLSLAGPHEQYFGPGTRLTVT.

V gene TRBV11-2 combines with J gene TRBJ1-1, with D perhaps matching TRBD1 (5 bases). The CDR3 loop spans 16 amino acids. The germline CDR1 and CDR2 sequences are SGHAT and FQNNGV. With 4 bases removed from V and 0 bases from J, the gap between germline ends came to 15 bases. The CDR3 DNA is TGTGCCAGCAGCTCTCGGACGGGGGGATTGAACACTGAAGCTTTCTTT. Protein product: CASSSRTGGLNTEAFF.

The chain uses TRBV19 and TRBJ2-5; 7 bases fit TRBD2. This CDR3 region has 13 residues. V dropped 5 bases and J dropped 9; count of bases not matched to a gene: 9. Germline V gene lookup returns CDR1 LNHDA and CDR2 SQIVND (reference sequence). The CDR3 bases are TGTGCCAGTAGTCCGACTAGCTGGGGGGCCCAGTACTTC. Its translation is CASSPTSWGAQYF. The full variable domain, in which reference TRBV19 and TRBJ2-5 provide the parts outside the CDR3, is DGGITQSPKYLFRKEGQNVTLSCEQNLNHDAMYWYRQDPGQGLRLIYYSQIVNDFQKGDIAEGYSVSREKKESFPLTVTSAQKNPTAFYLCASSPTSWGAQYFGPGTRLLVL.

This chain connects TRBV30 to TRBJ2-1; 9 positions match TRBD1. The CDR3 totals 14 residues. The germline V gene has CDR1 GTSNPN and CDR2 SVGIG (reference sequence). After removal of 5 bases from V and 7 bases from J, the junction contained 9 bases not matched to a gene. CDR3: CAWQVGQGFNEQFF. Here the CDR3 DNA reads TGTGCCTGGCAAGTCGGACAGGGGTTTAATGAGCAGTTCTTC.

Concerning this clone itself: Other nucleotide sequences in the sample specify the same CDR3. The chain links TRBV29-1 to TRBJ2-3, with TRBD1 identical over 7 bases. Germline V gene sequence: CDR1 SQVTM, CDR2 ANQGSEA. The CDR3 has 13 residues. V lost 3 bases and J lost 3; bases outside the gene matches: 3. CDR3 amino acids: CSVDPQGTDTQYF. CDR3 nucleotides: TGCAGCGTTGATCCACAGGGGACAGATACGCAGTATTTT.

The chain has TRBV2 and TRBJ2-7; D unresolved. The ends were cut back, 4 bases at V and 7 bases at J, with 11 bases in the middle. The CDR3 sequence is 12 residues long. Germline V gene sequence: CDR1 SNHLY, CDR2 FYNNEI. Here the CDR3 reads CASSGITREQYF. The CDR3 DNA reads TGTGCCAGCAGTGGTATAACGCGGGAGCAGTACTTC.

The chain uses TRBV14 and TRBJ1-1; possibly TRBD1 for D (6 bases). Per germline, CDR1 SGHDN and CDR2 FVKESK. The CDR3 is 12 residues long. V was pared by 4 bases and J by 6 bases, with 9 bases between. The CDR3, as DNA: TGTGCCAGCAGCCCAGGGGTGCCTGAAGCTTTCTTT. It codes for CASSPGVPEAFF.

This chain joins TRBV6-5 and TRBJ2-7, with D possibly being TRBD2 (6 bases). V was cut by 0 bases and J by 7 bases, with 13 bases left in between. This CDR3 comprises 14 residues. Germline CDR1 is MNHEY and CDR2 is SVGAGI. The CDR3: CASSYSSGDWEQYF. CDR3 bases: TGTGCCAGCAGTTACTCTTCCGGGGACTGGGAGCAGTACTTC.

This chain uses TRBV5-1 with TRBJ2-7; D might be TRBD1 (7 bases). The CDR3 contains 13 residues. The V end lost 4 bases, the J end lost 6 bases, and 14 bases lay between the germline ends. CDR1 and CDR2 from the germline V gene are SGHRS and YFSETQ. DNA of the CDR3: TGCGCCAGCAGCCCGACCCAGGGGGGCGAGCAGTACTTC. As protein: CASSPTQGGEQYF. The full variable domain, with the rest looked up from reference TRBV5-1 and TRBJ2-7, is KAGVTQTPRYLIKTRGQQVTLSCSPISGHRSVSWYQQTPGQGLQFLFEYFSETQRNKGNFPGRFSGRQFSNSRSEMNVSTLELGDSALYLCASSPTQGGEQYFGPGTRLTVT.

This clone came up once. The chain carries TRBV4-3 and TRBJ2-5, with 11 bases that match TRBD2. This CDR3 spans 18 amino acids. The germline V gene has CDR1 LGHNA and CDR2 YSLEER. The J segment lost 5 bases and the V segment lost 0 bases, leaving 11 bases of the junction unmatched. The CDR3 DNA follows: TGCGCCAGCAGCCAAGATGGGGTAGCGGGAGGGGCTTTTGAGACCCAGTACTTC. Its translation is CASSQDGVAGGAFETQYF.

This rearrangement joins TRBV29-1 to TRBJ2-7; D gene unclear. V lost 4 bases and J lost 2, with 12 bases in between. Germline lookup yields CDR1 SQVTM and CDR2 ANQGSEA. The CDR3 extends over 13 amino acids. The CDR3 coding sequence is TGCAGCGTTGTCAGACCGTATCCCTACGAGCAGTACTTC. Amino acids: CSVVRPYPYEQYF.

The V call is TRBV28, the J call TRBJ2-7; D might be TRBD1 or TRBD2, each matching 5 bases. The CDR3 extends over 13 amino acids. V shed 3 bases and J shed 0 bases, with 6 bases lying between them. The germline CDR1 and CDR2 sequences are MDHEN and SYDVKM. The CDR3 loop is CASSFGTSYEQYF. As DNA, the CDR3 is TGTGCCAGCAGTTTTGGGACCTCCTACGAGCAGTACTTC.

The chain uses TRBV4-3 and TRBJ2-5; TRBD2 aligns across 12 bases. V trimming: 1 base; J trimming: 4 bases; junction bases outside the gene matches: 13. From germline, CDR1 is LGHNA and CDR2 YSLEER. The CDR3 extends over 19 amino acids. The CDR3 DNA reads TGCGCCAGCAGCCAAGGTGTACTGACTAGCGGGAGATCGGGAGAGACCCAGTACTTC. Protein: CASSQGVLTSGRSGETQYF.

The chain is built from TRBV7-9 and TRBJ2-2, with D possibly called TRBD1 or TRBD2 (5 bases each). V was pared by 2 bases and J by 6 bases, with 13 bases between. Per germline, CDR1 SEHNR and CDR2 FQNEAQ (reference sequence). The CDR3 totals 15 residues. The CDR3 nucleotides read TGTGCCAGCAGCTTAAGGGACGGAACACCCGGGGAGCTGTTTTTT. Protein sequence: CASSLRDGTPGELFF.

This clone was recorded once. The genes are TRBV7-2 and TRBJ2-1; D is undetermined. Germline assignment: CDR1 SGHTA and CDR2 FQGNSA. V was shortened by 1 base and J by 0 bases, with 13 bases between the two germline ends. CDR3 size: 17 residues. CDR3: CASSLGWRLSSYNEQFF. In DNA, the CDR3 is TGTGCCAGCAGCTTAGGGTGGCGCCTCAGCTCCTACAATGAGCAGTTCTTC.

V usage is TRBV4-1 and J usage is TRBJ2-1, with 7 positions matching TRBD1. CDR1 is MGHRA, CDR2 YSYEKL, per germline. This CDR3 comprises 15 residues. J gave up 3 bases and V 1 base, and 3 bases lay outside the gene matches. The CDR3, as DNA: TGCGCCAGCAGCCAAGCACGGGACAGCTACAATGAGCAGTTCTTC. Residues: CASSQARDSYNEQFF.